This T cell receptor (beta chain) is from a study of blood T cell repertoires in COVID-19 (dated by TCRdb to 2020 to 2021). About the full investigation: The collaborator samples originated in the United States, Italy and Spain and spanned the acute and convalescent phases of COVID-19. The prospective study material was composed of cDNA or gDNA derived from T cells, B-cell-depleted T cells, or PBMCs. Deeply sampled blood TCRbeta repertoires from subjects exposed to, actively infected with, or recovered from COVID-19 were included in the dataset. The repertoires were released in a freely available public database intended as a resource for research on the immune response to SARS-CoV-2. Samples came from the ongoing ImmuneRACE study (first 160 participants) plus 1,254 subjects from 6 global collaborators. Sample metadata almost always included a de-identified subject ID, COVID-19 status, age in years and sex. Where HLA class I and class II types were available, the types were taken from metadata supplied by the sample provider, not from assay-based typing.

TCRbeta CDR3 regions were amplified from genomic DNA using the immunoSEQ Assay, a bias-controlled multiplex PCR. Processing in the source paper ran as follows. Nucleated cell counts per sample were estimated from amplification of reference gene primers within the assay. To quantify the absolute abundance of each unique TCRbeta CDR3 rearrangement, sequence reads were collapsed and filtered. For each sample, productive Simpson clonality was calculated by taking the square root of Simpson's diversity index across productive rearrangements. TCRdb limited this immuneACCESS table to in-frame rearrangements with V and J called. A share of clones is missing; checked studies link under half to unresolved V genes, and the rest is unexplained. Clone size and V and J calls were adopted from that table, with D and trimming inferred from the DNA. In this sample the table shows 70,000 or so clones, 90% of which occur a single time. About 8.9% of the sample belongs to the ten largest clones.

Broader findings and caveats from the paper: How much clinical and demographic metadata was included differed by source and by participant, and the metadata was provided uncurated.

V is cut by 1 base and J by 5 bases, and the space between the germline ends is 10 bases. The germline V gene (reference sequence) provides CDR1 LGHDT and CDR2 YNNKEL. The CDR3 holds 14 amino acids from the cysteine to the phenylalanine. Only the CDR3 region is kept as DNA, spanning 42 bases read in frame from base 1. As regards this clone: No antigen is known for it. No base-level quality is on record; no much larger clone is a single base apart.

Collaborating institutions collected whole blood in K2EDTA tubes following their own protocols. For TCRbeta analysis, collaborator samples were shipped as frozen whole blood, as isolated PBMCs, or as DNA extracted from either sample type. The sequencing sample was made of peripheral blood. This receptor was taken from a human donor in a cohort sampled during active COVID-19. The receptor chain draws on TRBV3-1 (or the pseudogene TRBV3-2) and TRBJ2-3; TRBD1 is perhaps the D gene, given 6 matching bases. The DNA sequence reads TGTGCCAGCAGCCAAGGAACAGGGATAGATACGCAGTATTTT. Its amino acids are CASSQGTGIDTQYF.